The clone carrying this TCR beta chain has a count of ten or more. The data originate from a study of early T cells in non-severe SARS-CoV-2 infection. TCRdb used MiXCR to reprocess the 5' RACE reads, holding one entry per CDR3 protein. The sample lists 45,000 to 65,000 distinct CDR3 sequences, more than 10% occurring once. V lost 6 bases, J lost 5 bases, and 13 bases stayed unmatched. Germline V lookup: CDR1 SQVTM, CDR2 ANQGSEA. The CDR3 covers 14 residues. This TCR was recovered from an adult who was a healthcare worker with PCR-confirmed SARS-CoV-2 infection or an uninfected control (not recorded which). This chain connects TRBV29-1 to TRBJ2-7; TRBD1 agrees at 7 bases. The sample consisted of whole blood, taken at baseline. CDR3 nucleotide sequence: TGCAGCGTCGGAGGCCCGGACAGGAACCACGAGCAGTACTTC. This encodes CSVGGPDRNHEQYF.